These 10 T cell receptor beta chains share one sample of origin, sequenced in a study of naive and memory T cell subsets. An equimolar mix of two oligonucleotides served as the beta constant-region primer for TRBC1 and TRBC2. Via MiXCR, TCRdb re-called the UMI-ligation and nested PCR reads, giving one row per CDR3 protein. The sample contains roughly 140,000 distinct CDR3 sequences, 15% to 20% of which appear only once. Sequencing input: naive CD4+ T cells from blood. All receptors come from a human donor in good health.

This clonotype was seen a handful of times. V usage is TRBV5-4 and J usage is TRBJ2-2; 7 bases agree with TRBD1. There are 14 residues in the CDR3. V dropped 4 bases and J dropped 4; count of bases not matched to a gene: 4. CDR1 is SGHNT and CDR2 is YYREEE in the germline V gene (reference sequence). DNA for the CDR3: TGTGCCAGCAGCCGAGACAGGGCCACCGGGGAGCTGTTTTTT. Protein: CASSRDRATGELFF.

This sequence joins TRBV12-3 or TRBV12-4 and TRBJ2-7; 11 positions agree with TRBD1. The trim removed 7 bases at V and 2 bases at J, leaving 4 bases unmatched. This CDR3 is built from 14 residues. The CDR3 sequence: CASKGQGAPYEQYF. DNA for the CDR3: TGTGCCAGCAAAGGACAGGGGGCGCCCTACGAGCAGTACTTC.

CDR3 sequence (DNA): TGTGCCAGCAGTTTACTGGAGGACGGACGCGACTATGGCTACACCTTC. Translation gives CASSLLEDGRDYGYTF. The chain recombines TRBV6-6 with TRBJ1-2; unclear D gene. Germline V gene lookup returns CDR1 MNHNY and CDR2 SVGAGI (reference sequence). CDR3 length: 16 residues. Trimming cost V 4 bases and J 3 bases, with 18 bases left between them.

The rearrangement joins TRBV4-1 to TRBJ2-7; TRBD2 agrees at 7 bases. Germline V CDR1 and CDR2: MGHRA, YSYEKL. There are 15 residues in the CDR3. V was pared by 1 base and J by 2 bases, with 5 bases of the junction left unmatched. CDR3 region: CASSQGRGGTYEQYF. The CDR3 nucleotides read TGCGCCAGCAGCCAAGGTCGGGGAGGGACCTACGAGCAGTACTTC.

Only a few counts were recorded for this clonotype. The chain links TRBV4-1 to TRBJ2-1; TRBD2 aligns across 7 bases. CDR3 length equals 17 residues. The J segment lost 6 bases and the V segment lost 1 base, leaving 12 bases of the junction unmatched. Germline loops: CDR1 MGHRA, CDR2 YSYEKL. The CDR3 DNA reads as TGCGCCAGCAGCCAAGTAACTGCGGGAGTGGCGGGCAATGAGCAGTTCTTC. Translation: CASSQVTAGVAGNEQFF.

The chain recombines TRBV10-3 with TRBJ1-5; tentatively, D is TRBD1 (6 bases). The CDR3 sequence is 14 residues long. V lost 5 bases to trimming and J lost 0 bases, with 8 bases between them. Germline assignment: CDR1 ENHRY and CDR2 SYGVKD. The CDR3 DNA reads TGTGCCATCAGTTCAGGGGATAGCAATCAGCCCCAGCATTTT. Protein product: CAISSGDSNQPQHF.

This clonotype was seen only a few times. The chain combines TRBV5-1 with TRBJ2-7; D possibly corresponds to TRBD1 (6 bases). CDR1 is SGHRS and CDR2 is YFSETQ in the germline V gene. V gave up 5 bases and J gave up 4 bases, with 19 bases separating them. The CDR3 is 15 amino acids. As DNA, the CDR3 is TGCGCCAGCAGTTGGACCCCGGCAGGGGAATACGAGCAGTACTTC. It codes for CASSWTPAGEYEQYF.

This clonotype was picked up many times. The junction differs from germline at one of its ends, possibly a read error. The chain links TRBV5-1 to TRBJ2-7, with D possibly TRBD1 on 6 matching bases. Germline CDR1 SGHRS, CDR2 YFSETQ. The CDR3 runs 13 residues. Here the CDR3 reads CASSLGQSYEQYF. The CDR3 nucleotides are TGTGCCAGCAGCTTAGGACAGTCCTACGAGCAGTACTTC.

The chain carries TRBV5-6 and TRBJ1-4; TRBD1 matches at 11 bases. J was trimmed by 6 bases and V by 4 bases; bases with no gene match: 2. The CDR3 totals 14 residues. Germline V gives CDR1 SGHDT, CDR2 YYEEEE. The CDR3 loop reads CASSPDRGHEKLFF. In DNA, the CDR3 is TGTGCCAGCAGCCCGGACAGGGGGCATGAAAAACTGTTTTTT.

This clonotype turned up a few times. The CDR3 loop is CSVVSTGGSYEQYF. DNA for the CDR3: TGCAGCGTCGTCTCCACAGGGGGCTCCTACGAGCAGTACTTC. The chain has TRBV29-1 and TRBJ2-7; 8 bases are shared with TRBD1. With 6 bases clipped from V and 0 bases from J, the junction kept 7 bases outside the gene matches. The length of the CDR3 is 14 residues. The germline V gene has CDR1 SQVTM and CDR2 ANQGSEA.